This entry lists 5 T cell receptor beta chains sequenced from one sample in a study of post-analysis software for immune sequencing data. Whole-study results and caveats: Elevated frequency relative to controls characterized four or five TRBV segments in patients, TRBV5-6, TRBV5-1 and TRBV20-1 among them.

Unique molecular identifiers were present in the TCR beta cDNA libraries. Each CDR3 protein is one row after TCRdb ran MiXCR on the PCR reads. The table shows around 700,000 distinct CDR3 sequences, with around 64% occurring only once. These receptors have no known antigen. Sample: blood. The source of these receptors is a girl aged 2-10 years with multiple sclerosis.

The genes are TRBV12-3 or TRBV12-4 and TRBJ2-3; D gene ambiguous. V lost 5 bases and J lost 0, with 12 bases in between. The CDR3 extends over 15 amino acids. The CDR3 DNA reads TGTGCCAGCAGTCTCTACACGTCGAGCACAGATACGCAGTATTTT. It encodes CASSLYTSSTDTQYF.

This clonotype was seen a handful of times. The V and J genes are TRBV5-1 and TRBJ2-5, with TRBD2 matching 9 bases. With V trimmed by 0 bases and J by 4 bases, 4 bases remained unmatched. Looked up from germline, CDR1 is SGHRS and CDR2 is YFSETQ. The CDR3 loop spans 15 amino acids. CDR3 in DNA: TGCGCCAGCAGCTTGGATTTAGCGGGGGCAGAGACCCAGTACTTC. Its protein is CASSLDLAGAETQYF.

In its sample, this clonotype is medium-sized. The CDR3 nucleotides read TGCGCCAGCAGCTTGGAGGTTTGGGACAATGAGCAGTTCTTC. This codes for CASSLEVWDNEQFF. The gene calls are TRBV5-1 and TRBJ2-1; D ambiguous. Germline CDR1 reads SGHRS; CDR2 reads YFSETQ. The V end lost 0 bases, the J end lost 5 bases, and 9 bases lay between the germline ends. The CDR3 length is 14 residues.

This clonotype was seen at least ten times. V gene TRBV4-2 combines with J gene TRBJ2-3; a possible D gene is TRBD1 (6 bases). This CDR3 is 15 amino acids long. V shed 0 bases and J shed 5 bases, with 12 bases lying between them. CDR1 and CDR2 (germline): LGHNA, YNFKEQ. CDR3 protein: CASSQDLGAVDTQYF. The CDR3 nucleotides are TGTGCCAGCAGCCAAGATCTGGGGGCAGTAGATACGCAGTATTTT.

The chain joins TRBV15 to TRBJ2-7; 7 nucleotides align to TRBD1. The junction had 5 bases not matched to a gene; V was cut back by 0 bases and J by 0 bases. The CDR3 is 16 amino acids. Per the germline V gene, CDR1 is LNHNV and CDR2 is YYDKDF (reference sequence). CDR3 in amino acids: CATSRDPRGPSYEQYF. The CDR3 coding sequence is TGTGCCACCAGCAGAGATCCAAGGGGGCCCTCCTACGAGCAGTACTTC. The full variable domain, in which reference TRBV15 and TRBJ2-7 provide the parts outside the CDR3, is DAMVIQNPRYQVTQFGKPVTLSCSQTLNHNVMYWYQQKSSQAPKLLFHYYDKDFNNEADTPDNFQSRRPNTSFCFLDIRSPGLGDTAMYLCATSRDPRGPSYEQYFGPGTRLTVT.